Following are 6 T cell receptor beta chains from one sample sequenced in a study of cytomegalovirus exposure and HLA in healthy donors. The PCR used 60 Vbeta and 13 Jbeta primers. The repertoire was sequenced with immunoSEQ multiplex PCR; TCRdb's copy has only in-frame clones and lacks some. The repertoire holds under 150,000 clones, with approximately 85% as singletons. The specimen sequenced was PBMCs. Receptors were obtained from a boy between 5 and 17 years old in good health and CMV-seronegative.

In this sample, this clone turned up a few times. CDR3 sequence: CASRYRELEEKLFF. Here the CDR3 DNA reads TGTGCCAGCAGATACAGGGAATTGGAGGAAAAACTGTTTTTT. The genes are TRBV2 and TRBJ1-4; a possible D gene is TRBD1 (6 bases). Germline CDR1 is SNHLY and CDR2 is FYNNEI. V shed 6 bases and J shed 8 bases, with 16 bases lying between them. CDR3 length: 14 residues.

The rearrangement uses TRBV25-1 and TRBJ1-4; TRBD1 might be the D (6 bases). V was clipped by 7 bases and J by 8 bases, with 17 bases between them. In germline, CDR1 is MGHDK, CDR2 SYGVNS. The CDR3 runs 14 residues. CDR3 sequence (DNA): TGTGCCAGCACCGACAGGTCCAGGGCGGAAAAACTGTTTTTT. Translation gives CASTDRSRAEKLFF.

V is TRBV30 and J is TRBJ2-3, with unresolved D. Trimming took 4 bases from V and 4 from J, leaving 6 bases between them. Germline loops: CDR1 GTSNPN, CDR2 SVGIG (reference sequence). The CDR3 is made up of 11 amino acids. CDR3 region: CAWTRSDTQYF. For the CDR3, the DNA is TGTGCCTGGACTAGGTCAGATACGCAGTATTTT.

The chain is built from TRBV6-6 and TRBJ2-3; perhaps TRBD1 as D (6 bases). CDR3 length: 12 amino acids. Germline loops: CDR1 MNHNY, CDR2 SVGAGI (reference sequence). With 8 bases removed from V and 2 bases from J, the gap between germline ends came to 8 bases. The DNA of the CDR3 is TGTGCCAGCGGACAGCCCACAGATACGCAGTATTTT. Protein sequence: CASGQPTDTQYF.

V usage is TRBV5-6 and J usage is TRBJ1-2; D remains unclear. CDR1 is SGHDT, CDR2 YYEEEE, per germline. V was shortened by 4 bases and J by 4 bases, with 17 bases between the two germline ends. The CDR3 is 15 amino acids. CDR3 region: CASSNRSPRGYGYTF. The CDR3 DNA reads TGTGCCAGCAGCAACCGGTCCCCCCGCGGCTATGGCTACACCTTC.

This chain links TRBV7-8 with TRBJ2-1; weak D call: TRBD2 (5 bases). CDR3 length equals 13 residues. V lost 1 base to trimming and J lost 15 bases, with 16 bases between them. CDR1 is SGHVS, CDR2 FQNEAQ, per germline. The CDR3 loop is CASSLVSGERMFF. The CDR3 DNA reads as TGTGCCAGCAGCTTAGTTTCCGGGGAGAGAATGTTCTTC.